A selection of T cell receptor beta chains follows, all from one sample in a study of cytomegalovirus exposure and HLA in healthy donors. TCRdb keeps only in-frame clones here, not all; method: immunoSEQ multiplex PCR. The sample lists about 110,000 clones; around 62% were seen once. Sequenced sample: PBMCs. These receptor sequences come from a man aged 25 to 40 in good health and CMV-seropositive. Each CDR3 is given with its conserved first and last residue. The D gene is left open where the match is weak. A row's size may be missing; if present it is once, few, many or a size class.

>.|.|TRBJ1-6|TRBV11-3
TGTGCCAGCAGCATCCAGGGCAGGGAAACATCACCCCTCCACTTT
CASSIQGRETSPLHF
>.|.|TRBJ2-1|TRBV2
TGTGCCAGCAGTGACTCGGGTCGCTCCTACAATGAGCAGTTCTTC
CASSDSGRSYNEQFF
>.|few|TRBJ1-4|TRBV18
TGTGCCAGCTCACCTATTCAGGGTTCAGAAAAACTGTTTTTT
CASSPIQGSEKLFF
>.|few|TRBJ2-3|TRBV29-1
TGCAGCGTTGAACCGAGAGCGACAGATACGCAGTATTTT
CSVEPRATDTQYF
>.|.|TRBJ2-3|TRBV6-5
TGTGCCAGCAGCAGAAGCAGGCCGAGCACAGATACGCAGTATTTT
CASSRSRPSTDTQYF
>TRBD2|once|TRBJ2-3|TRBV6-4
TGTGCCAGCAGTGACTCCACTAGCGGGGAGGGCACAGATACGCAGTATTTT
CASSDSTSGEGTDTQYF
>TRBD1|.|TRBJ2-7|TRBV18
TGTGCCAGCTCAGGCGCCGGGACAGGGAGCGAGCAGTACTTC
CASSGAGTGSEQYF
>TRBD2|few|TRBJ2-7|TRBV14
TGTGCCAGCAGCCCACAGGTAGCGGGGGGTTACGAGCAGTACTTC
CASSPQVAGGYEQYF
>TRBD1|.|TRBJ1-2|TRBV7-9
TGTGCCAGCAGCCCAAGGGGACAGGGAAGCTATGGCTACACCTTC
CASSPRGQGSYGYTF
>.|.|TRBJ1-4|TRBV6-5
TGTGCCAGCAGGGGAAGGGGAGGAACTAATGAAAAACTGTTTTTT
CASRGRGGTNEKLFF
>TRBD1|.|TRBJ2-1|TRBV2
TGTGCCAGCAGTCCACGGACAGGGAAAAACTACAATGAGCAGTTCTTC
CASSPRTGKNYNEQFF
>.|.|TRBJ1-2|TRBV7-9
TGTGCCACCAACATCGGAGGGACTAACTATGGCTACACCTTC
CATNIGGTNYGYTF
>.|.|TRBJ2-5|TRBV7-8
TGTGCCAGCAGCCTATACACCCGACTGGAAGAGACCCAGTACTTC
CASSLYTRLEETQYF
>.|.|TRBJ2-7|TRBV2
TGTGCCAGCAGTGAACAGGGCACATCCTACGAGCAGTACTTC
CASSEQGTSYEQYF
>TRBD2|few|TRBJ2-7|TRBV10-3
TGTGCCATCAGTGAGTACGGCGGGGGGGCAGGCGAGCAGTACTTC
CAISEYGGGAGEQYF
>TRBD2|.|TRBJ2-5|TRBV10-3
TGTGCCATCAGTGGTAGCGGGGGAGGAGAGACCCAGTACTTC
CAISGSGGGETQYF
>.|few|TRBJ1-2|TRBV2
TGTGCCAGCAGTGAAGGTTGGCAAGCTAACTATGGCTACACCTTC
CASSEGWQANYGYTF
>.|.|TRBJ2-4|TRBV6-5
TGTGCCAGCGGTTTACAGGGAGCCAAAAACATTCAGTACTTC
CASGLQGAKNIQYF
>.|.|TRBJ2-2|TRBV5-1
TGCGCCAGCAGCTTGATGACACCGAACACCGGGGAGCTGTTTTTT
CASSLMTPNTGELFF
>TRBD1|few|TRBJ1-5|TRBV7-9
TGTGCCAGCAGCTTGACAGGGGATCATCAGCCCCAGCATTTT
CASSLTGDHQPQHF
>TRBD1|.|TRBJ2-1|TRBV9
TGTGCCAGCAGCGCCGGGGACAGCTTCAACGAGCAGTTCTTC
CASSAGDSFNEQFF
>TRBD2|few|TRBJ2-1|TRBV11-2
TGTGCCAGCAGCTTTTCAACAGCGGGGGGGTATGAGCAGTTCTTC
CASSFSTAGGYEQFF
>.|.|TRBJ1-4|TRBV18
TGTGCCAGCTCACCACCCGGTGGGACCGGGCGGGGTGAAAAACTGTTTTTT
CASSPPGGTGRGEKLFF
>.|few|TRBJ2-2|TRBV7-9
TGTGCCAGCAGCTCCACAGGGCGACGAGGCACCGGGGAGCTGTTTTTT
CASSSTGRRGTGELFF